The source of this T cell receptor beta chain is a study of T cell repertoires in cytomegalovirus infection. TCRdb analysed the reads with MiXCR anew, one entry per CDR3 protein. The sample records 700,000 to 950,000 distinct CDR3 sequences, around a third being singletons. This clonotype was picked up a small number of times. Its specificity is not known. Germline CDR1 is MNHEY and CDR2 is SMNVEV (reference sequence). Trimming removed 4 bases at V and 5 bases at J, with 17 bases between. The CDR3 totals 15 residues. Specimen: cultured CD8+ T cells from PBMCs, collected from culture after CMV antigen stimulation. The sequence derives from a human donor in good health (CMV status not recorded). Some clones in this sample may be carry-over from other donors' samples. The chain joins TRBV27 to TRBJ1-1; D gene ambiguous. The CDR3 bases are TGTGCCAGCAGTTCCCTCGTGGGAGAAATGACTGAAGCTTTCTTT. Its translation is CASSSLVGEMTEAFF.